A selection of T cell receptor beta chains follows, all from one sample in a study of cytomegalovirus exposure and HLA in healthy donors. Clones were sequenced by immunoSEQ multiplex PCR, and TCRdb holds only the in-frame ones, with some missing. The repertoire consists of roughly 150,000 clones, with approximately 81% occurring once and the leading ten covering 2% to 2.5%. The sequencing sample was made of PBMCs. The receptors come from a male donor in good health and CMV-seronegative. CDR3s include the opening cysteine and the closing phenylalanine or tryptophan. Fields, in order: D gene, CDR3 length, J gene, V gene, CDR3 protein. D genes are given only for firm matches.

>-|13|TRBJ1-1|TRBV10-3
CAITPGRETEAFF
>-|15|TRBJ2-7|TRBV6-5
CASSGGRDRLYEQYF
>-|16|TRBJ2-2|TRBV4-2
CASSQEWRGRGGELFF
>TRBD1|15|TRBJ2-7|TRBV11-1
CASSPLDRGGYEQYF
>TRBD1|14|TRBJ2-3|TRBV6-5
CASSPRTGGNTQYF
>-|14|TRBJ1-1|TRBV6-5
CASSALRVDTEAFF
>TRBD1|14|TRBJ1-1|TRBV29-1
CSVEAGTGVTEAFF
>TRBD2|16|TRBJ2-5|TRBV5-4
CASSLVSGGALETQYF
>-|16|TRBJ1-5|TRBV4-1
CASSRRTESSNQPQHF
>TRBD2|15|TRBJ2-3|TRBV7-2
CASSFAGVSSDTQYF